The clone carrying this TCR beta chain was counted ten times or more. The sample originates from a study of T cells in Graves' hyperthyroidism and ophthalmopathy. Germline loops: CDR1 DFQATT, CDR2 SNEGSKA (reference sequence). The V end lost 3 bases, the J end lost 0 bases, and 11 bases lay between the germline ends. The CDR3 loop spans 14 amino acids. Amplification yielded TCR beta CDR3 regions, with RNA transcripts as the source. RT-PCR in the first round (using the HTBI primer set) targeted the TCR CDR3. TCRdb re-derived calls from the multiplex PCR reads in MiXCR, one entry per CDR3 protein. This sample has hundreds of thousands of distinct CDR3 sequences, with 38% found just once. The authors deemed Graves' hyperthyroidism stable absent ophthalmopathy progression within 18 months. Patients aged 18 to 65 with hyperthyroidism were newly diagnosed, with duration under 2 months. Diagnosing involved the use of clinical symptoms, serum thyroxine and TRAb, thyroid ultrasound and orbital computed tomography. This sample holds PBMCs from 9.5 to 10 ml fresh peripheral blood.

The V and J genes are TRBV20-1 and TRBJ2-5; maybe TRBD2 (6 bases). Sample: blood. The receptor comes from a young man with Graves' hyperthyroidism. CDR3 amino acids: CSASSSGHQETQYF. The CDR3 DNA reads as TGCAGTGCTAGTTCCAGCGGGCACCAAGAGACCCAGTACTTC.